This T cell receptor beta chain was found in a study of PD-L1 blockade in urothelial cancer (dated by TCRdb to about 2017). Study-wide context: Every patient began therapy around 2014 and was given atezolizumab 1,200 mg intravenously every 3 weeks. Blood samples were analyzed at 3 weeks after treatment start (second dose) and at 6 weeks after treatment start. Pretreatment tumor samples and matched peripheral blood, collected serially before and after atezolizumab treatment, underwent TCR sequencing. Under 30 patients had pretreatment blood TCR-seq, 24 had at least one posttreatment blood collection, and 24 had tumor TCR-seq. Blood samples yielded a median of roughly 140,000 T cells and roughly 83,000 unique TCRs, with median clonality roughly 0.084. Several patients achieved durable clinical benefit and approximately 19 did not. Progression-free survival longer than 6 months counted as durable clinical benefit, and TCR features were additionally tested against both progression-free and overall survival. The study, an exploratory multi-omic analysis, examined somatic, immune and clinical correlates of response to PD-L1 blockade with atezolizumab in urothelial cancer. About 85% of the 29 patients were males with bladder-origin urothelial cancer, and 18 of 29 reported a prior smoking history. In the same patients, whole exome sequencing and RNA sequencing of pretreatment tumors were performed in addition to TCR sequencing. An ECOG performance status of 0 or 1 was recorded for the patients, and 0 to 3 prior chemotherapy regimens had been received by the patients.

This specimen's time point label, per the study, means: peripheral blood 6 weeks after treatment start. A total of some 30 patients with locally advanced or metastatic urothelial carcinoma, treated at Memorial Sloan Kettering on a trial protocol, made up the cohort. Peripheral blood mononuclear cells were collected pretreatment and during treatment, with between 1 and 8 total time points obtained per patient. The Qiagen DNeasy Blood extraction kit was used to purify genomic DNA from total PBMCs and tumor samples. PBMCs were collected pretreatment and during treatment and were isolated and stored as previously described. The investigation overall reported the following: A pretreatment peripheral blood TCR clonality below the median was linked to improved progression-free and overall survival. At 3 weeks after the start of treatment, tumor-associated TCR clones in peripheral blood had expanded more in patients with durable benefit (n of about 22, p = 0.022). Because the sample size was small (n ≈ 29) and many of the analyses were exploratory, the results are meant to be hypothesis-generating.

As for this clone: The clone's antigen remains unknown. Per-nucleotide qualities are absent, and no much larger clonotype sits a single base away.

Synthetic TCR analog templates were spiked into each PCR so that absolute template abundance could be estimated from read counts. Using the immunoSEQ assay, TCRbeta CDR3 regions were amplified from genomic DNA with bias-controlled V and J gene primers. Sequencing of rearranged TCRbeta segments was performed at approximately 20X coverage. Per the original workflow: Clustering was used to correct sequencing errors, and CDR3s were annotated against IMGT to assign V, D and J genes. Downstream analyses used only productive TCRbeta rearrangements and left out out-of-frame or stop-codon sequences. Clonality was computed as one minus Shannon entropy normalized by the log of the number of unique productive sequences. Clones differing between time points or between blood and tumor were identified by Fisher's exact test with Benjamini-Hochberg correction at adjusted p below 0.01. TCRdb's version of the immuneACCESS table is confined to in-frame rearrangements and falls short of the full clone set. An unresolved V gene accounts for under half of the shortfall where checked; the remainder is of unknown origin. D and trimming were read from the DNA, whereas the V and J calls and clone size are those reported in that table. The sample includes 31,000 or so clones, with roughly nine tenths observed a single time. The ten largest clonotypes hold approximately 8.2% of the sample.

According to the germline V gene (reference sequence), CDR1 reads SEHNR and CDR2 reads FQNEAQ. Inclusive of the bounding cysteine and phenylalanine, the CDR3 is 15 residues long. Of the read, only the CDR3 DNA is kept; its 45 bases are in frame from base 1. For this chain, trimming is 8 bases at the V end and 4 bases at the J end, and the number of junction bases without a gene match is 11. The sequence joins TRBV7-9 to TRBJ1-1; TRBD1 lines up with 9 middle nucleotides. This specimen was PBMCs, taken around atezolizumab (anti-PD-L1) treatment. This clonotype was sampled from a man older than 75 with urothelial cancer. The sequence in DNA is TGTGCCAGCGGACTTTCACAGGGGGCGAGCACTGAAGCTTTCTTT. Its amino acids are CASGLSQGASTEAFF.